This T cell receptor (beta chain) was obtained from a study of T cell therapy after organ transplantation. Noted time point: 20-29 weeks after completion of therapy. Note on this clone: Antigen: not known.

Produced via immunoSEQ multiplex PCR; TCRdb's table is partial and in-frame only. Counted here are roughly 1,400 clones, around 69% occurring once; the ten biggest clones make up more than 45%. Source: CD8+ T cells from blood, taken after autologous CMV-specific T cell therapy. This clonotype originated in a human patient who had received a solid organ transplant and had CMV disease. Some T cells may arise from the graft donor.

The CDR3 protein is CASRAYNNEQFF. For the CDR3, the DNA is TGTGCCAGCAGGGCATATAACAATGAGCAGTTCTTC. V usage is TRBV6-1 and J usage is TRBJ2-1, with D unresolved. In germline, CDR1 is MNHNS, CDR2 SASEGT. V was shortened by 6 bases and J by 5 bases, with 8 bases between the two germline ends. The CDR3 has 12 residues.